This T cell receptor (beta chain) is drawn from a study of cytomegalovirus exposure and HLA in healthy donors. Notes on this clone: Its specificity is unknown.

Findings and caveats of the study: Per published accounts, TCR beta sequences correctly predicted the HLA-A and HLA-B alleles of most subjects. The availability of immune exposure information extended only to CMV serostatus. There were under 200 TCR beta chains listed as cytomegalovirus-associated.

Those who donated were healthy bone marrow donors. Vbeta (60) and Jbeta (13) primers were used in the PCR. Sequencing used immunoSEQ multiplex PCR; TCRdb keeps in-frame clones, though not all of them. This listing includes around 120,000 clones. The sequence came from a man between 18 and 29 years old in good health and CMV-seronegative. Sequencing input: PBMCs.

The CDR3 DNA follows: TGTGCCAGCAGTAATCCCAACGGGGGTGAAGCTTTCTTT. Residues: CASSNPNGGEAFF. V is TRBV6-5 and J is TRBJ1-1, with D possibly TRBD1 on 5 matching bases. Trimming took 5 bases from V and 7 from J, leaving 14 bases between them. The length of the CDR3 is 13 residues. Germline values: CDR1 MNHEY, CDR2 SVGAGI.